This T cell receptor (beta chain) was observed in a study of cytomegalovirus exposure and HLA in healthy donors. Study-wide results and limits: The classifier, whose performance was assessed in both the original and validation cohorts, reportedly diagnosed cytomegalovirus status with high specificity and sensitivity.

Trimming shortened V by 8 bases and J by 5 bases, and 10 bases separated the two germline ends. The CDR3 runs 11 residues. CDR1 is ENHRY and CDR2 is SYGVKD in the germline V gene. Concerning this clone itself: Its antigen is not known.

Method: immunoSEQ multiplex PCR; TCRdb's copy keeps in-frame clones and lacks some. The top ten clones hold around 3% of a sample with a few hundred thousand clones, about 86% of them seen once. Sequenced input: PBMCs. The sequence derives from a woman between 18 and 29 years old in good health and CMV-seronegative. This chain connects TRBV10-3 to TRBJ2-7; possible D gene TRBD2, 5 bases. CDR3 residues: CAILLGNEQYF. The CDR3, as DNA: TGTGCCATCCTCCTCGGGAACGAGCAGTACTTC.